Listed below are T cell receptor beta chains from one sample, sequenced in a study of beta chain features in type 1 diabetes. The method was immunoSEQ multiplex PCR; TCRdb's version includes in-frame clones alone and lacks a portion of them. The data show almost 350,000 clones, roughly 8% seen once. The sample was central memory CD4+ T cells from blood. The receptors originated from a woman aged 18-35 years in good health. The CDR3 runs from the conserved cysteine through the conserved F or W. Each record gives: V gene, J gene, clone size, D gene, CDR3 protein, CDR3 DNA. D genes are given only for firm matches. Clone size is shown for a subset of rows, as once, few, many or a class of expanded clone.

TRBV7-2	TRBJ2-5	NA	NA	CASSLGGSAETQYF	TGTGCCAGCAGCCTAGGGGGTTCAGCGGAGACCCAGTACTTC
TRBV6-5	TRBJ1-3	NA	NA	CASHSSGNTIYF	TGTGCCAGCCACAGTTCTGGAAACACCATATATTTT
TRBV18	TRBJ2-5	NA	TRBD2	CASSPASGRAGETQYF	TGTGCCAGCTCACCAGCTAGCGGGAGGGCCGGAGAGACCCAGTACTTC
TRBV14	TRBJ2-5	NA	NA	CASSTATTGTQYF	TGTGCCAGCTCGACAGCTACTACGGGGACCCAGTACTTC
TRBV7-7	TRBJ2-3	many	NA	CASSLAPGSTDTQYF	TGTGCTAGCAGCTTAGCGCCAGGAAGCACAGATACGCAGTATTTT
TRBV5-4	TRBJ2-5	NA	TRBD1	CASSPGTEETQYF	TGTGCCAGCAGCCCTGGGACAGAAGAGACCCAGTACTTC
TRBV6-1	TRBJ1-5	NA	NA	CASSRQLWYQPQHF	TGTGCCAGCAGTAGACAGCTTTGGTATCAGCCCCAGCATTTT
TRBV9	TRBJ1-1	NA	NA	CASSVGQVYTEAFF	TGTGCCAGCAGCGTAGGGCAGGTGTACACTGAAGCTTTCTTT
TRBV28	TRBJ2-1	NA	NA	CATGGKGSYNEQFF	TGTGCCACCGGCGGGAAGGGCTCCTACAATGAGCAGTTCTTC
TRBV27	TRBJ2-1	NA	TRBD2	CASRILAGVVSEQFF	TGTGCCAGCAGGATACTAGCGGGAGTAGTCAGTGAGCAGTTCTTC
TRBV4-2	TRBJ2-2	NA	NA	CASSPNVGELFF	TGTGCCAGCAGCCCGAACGTCGGAGAGCTGTTTTTT
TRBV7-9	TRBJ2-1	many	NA	CASSLDGPGYNEQFF	TGTGCCAGCAGCTTAGACGGGCCCGGCTACAATGAGCAGTTCTTC
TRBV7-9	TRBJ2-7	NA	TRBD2	CASSLDWLAGGTPYEQYF	TGTGCCAGCAGCTTAGATTGGCTAGCGGGAGGGACTCCCTACGAGCAGTACTTC
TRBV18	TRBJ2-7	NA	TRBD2	CASSPQLTSPYEQYF	TGTGCCAGCTCACCACAACTGACTAGCCCCTACGAGCAGTACTTC
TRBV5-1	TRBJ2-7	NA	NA	CASSFGESGYEQYF	TGCGCCAGCAGCTTCGGGGAGTCGGGGTACGAGCAGTACTTC
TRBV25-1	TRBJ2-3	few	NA	CASSPWGSGQDTQYF	TGTGCCAGCAGTCCGTGGGGGAGTGGGCAAGATACGCAGTATTTT
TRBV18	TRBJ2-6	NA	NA	CATTTGTSGANVLTF	TGTGCCACTACGACAGGAACCTCTGGGGCCAACGTCCTGACTTTC
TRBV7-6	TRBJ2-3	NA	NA	CASSLGIGGLTRSDTQYF	TGTGCCAGCAGCTTAGGGATAGGTGGCCTCACTCGGTCAGATACGCAGTATTTT
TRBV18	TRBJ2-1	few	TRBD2	CASSPVGTNYNEQFF	TGTGCCAGCTCACCAGTCGGGACTAACTACAATGAGCAGTTCTTC
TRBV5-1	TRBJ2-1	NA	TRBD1	CASSIGTGFYNEQFF	TGCGCCAGCAGCATAGGGACAGGGTTCTACAATGAGCAGTTCTTC
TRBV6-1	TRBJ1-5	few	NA	CASRGGQGNQPQHF	TGTGCCAGCCGAGGGGGTCAGGGCAATCAGCCCCAGCATTTT
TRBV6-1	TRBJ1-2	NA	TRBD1	CAVRDSNYGYTF	TGTGCCGTCCGGGACAGTAACTATGGCTACACCTTC
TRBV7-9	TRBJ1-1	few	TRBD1	CASRTGTVNTEAFF	TGTGCCAGCAGAACCGGGACAGTGAACACTGAAGCTTTCTTT
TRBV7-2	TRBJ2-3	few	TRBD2	CASSLAFKRERSDTQYF	TGTGCCAGCAGCTTAGCGTTTAAGCGGGAGCGGTCAGATACGCAGTATTTT
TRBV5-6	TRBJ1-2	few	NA	CASSLRAYGYTF	TGTGCCAGCAGCTTGCGGGCCTATGGCTACACCTTC
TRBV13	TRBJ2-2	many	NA	CASSERNTGELFF	TGTGCCAGCAGTGAGCGTAACACCGGGGAGCTGTTTTTT
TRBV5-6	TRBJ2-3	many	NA	CASSWTGDTQYF	TGTGCCAGCAGCTGGACGGGGGATACGCAGTATTTT
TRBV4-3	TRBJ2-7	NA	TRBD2	CASSLNPATSGSIYEQYF	TGCGCCAGCAGCCTCAATCCCGCGACTAGCGGGAGTATCTACGAGCAGTACTTC
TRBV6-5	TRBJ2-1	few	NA	CASRMSSAGGNEQFF	TGTGCCAGCAGGATGTCTAGCGCCGGCGGGAATGAGCAGTTCTTC
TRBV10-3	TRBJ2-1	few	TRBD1	CAISDGQGRNEQFF	TGTGCCATCAGTGACGGACAGGGTAGGAATGAGCAGTTCTTC
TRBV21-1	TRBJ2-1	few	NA	CASSQPNEQFF	TGTGCCAGCAGCCAACCCAATGAGCAGTTCTTC
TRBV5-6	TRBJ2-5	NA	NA	CASSLHWGARVQETQYF	TGTGCCAGCAGCCTGCACTGGGGAGCGAGGGTTCAAGAGACCCAGTACTTC
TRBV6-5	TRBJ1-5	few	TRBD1	CATTGQGNQPQHF	TGTGCCACTACAGGACAGGGCAATCAGCCCCAGCATTTT
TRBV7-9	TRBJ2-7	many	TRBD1	CASSLLEGGQGVIYEQYF	TGTGCCAGCAGCCTCCTTGAGGGGGGACAGGGGGTTATCTACGAGCAGTACTTC
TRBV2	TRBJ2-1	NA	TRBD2	CASSDTSVQFF	TGTGCCAGCAGTGATACTAGCGTGCAGTTCTTC
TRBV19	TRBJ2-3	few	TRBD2	CASSIQPSGRAYEDTQYF	TGTGCCAGTAGTATTCAACCTAGCGGGAGGGCCTATGAAGATACGCAGTATTTT
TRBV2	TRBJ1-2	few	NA	CASSGTAPNYGYTF	TGTGCCAGCAGTGGGACGGCCCCTAACTATGGCTACACCTTC
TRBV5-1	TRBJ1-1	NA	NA	CASRQTPNTEAFF	TGCGCCAGCCGACAGACACCGAACACTGAAGCTTTCTTT
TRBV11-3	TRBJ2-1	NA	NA	CASSLGEKQFF	TGTGCCAGCAGCTTAGGTGAAAAGCAGTTCTTC
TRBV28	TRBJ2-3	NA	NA	CASSLRGLIDTQYF	TGTGCCAGCAGTTTGAGGGGCCTCATAGATACGCAGTATTTT
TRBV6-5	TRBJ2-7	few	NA	CASSSSGTASYEQYF	TGTGCCAGCAGTTCATCCGGGACGGCGTCCTACGAGCAGTACTTC
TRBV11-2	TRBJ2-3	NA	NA	CASSLSGWAGDTQYF	TGTGCCAGCAGCCTGAGTGGTTGGGCCGGGGATACGCAGTATTTT
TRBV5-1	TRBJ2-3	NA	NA	CASSLAVIARSTDTQYF	TGCGCCAGCAGCTTGGCCGTAATAGCGCGAAGCACAGATACGCAGTATTTT
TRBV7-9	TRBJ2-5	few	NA	CASSLPGKETQYF	TGTGCCAGCAGCCTACCGGGAAAAGAGACCCAGTACTTC
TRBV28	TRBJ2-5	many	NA	CASSFGTRETQYF	TGTGCCAGCAGTTTTGGGACGAGGGAGACCCAGTACTTC
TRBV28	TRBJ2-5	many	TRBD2	CASSPSLAGRRETQYF	TGTGCCAGCAGCCCCTCACTAGCGGGGCGGAGAGAGACCCAGTACTTC
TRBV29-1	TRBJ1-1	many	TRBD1	CSVALTGGSTEAFF	TGCAGCGTCGCGCTTACAGGGGGCTCGACTGAAGCTTTCTTT
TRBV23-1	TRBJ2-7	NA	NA	CASSQNPAITGTNEQYF	TGCGCCAGCAGTCAAAATCCCGCAATCACAGGGACCAACGAGCAGTACTTC